A single sample is the source of the 27 T cell receptor beta chains below, sequenced in a study of blood T cell repertoires in COVID-19. Data came from immunoSEQ multiplex PCR; TCRdb stores just in-frame clones and leaves some out. The sample yields 250,000 to 300,000 clones, roughly 92% seen once. The sample comprised peripheral blood. The receptor set was obtained from a woman aged 25-40 years with COVID-19, enrolled during active disease.

V and J are TRBV11-2 and TRBJ2-3; TRBD1 agrees at 9 bases. V lost 5 bases to trimming and J lost 5 bases; unmatched junction nucleotides: 5. Germline-derived CDR1 and CDR2 are SGHAT and FQNNGV. There are 14 residues in the CDR3. The DNA of the CDR3 is TGTGCCAGCAGCGCAGCGACAGGGGGAGATACGCAGTATTTT. It specifies CASSAATGGDTQYF.

This clone was seen more than once but under ten times. CDR3 in amino acids: CASSTQSGAKDEQYF. Written as DNA, the CDR3 is TGTGCCAGCAGTACCCAGAGCGGGGCGAAAGACGAGCAGTACTTC. The chain uses TRBV28 and TRBJ2-7, with 7 bases fitting TRBD2. CDR3 size: 15 residues. V shed 5 bases, J shed 5 bases, and the junction held 12 bases outside the gene matches. The germline V gene has CDR1 MDHEN and CDR2 SYDVKM.

CDR3 nucleotides: TGTGCCAGCAGCGCGCCTAGCGGGAAGGCCTACAATGAGCAGTTCTTC. It specifies CASSAPSGKAYNEQFF. This chain connects TRBV9 to TRBJ2-1; TRBD2 matches 9 bases. The CDR3 is 16 residues long. Germline trimming cut 3 bases from V and 2 bases from J; bases unmatched to any gene: 6. The germline CDR1 and CDR2 sequences are SGDLS and YYNGEE.

The chain uses TRBV29-1 and TRBJ1-1; 9 bases match TRBD1. From germline, CDR1 is SQVTM and CDR2 ANQGSEA. Trimming removed 7 bases from V and 5 bases from J; junction bases left unmatched: 5. This CDR3 region has 12 residues. The CDR3 DNA reads as TGCAGCGCTGGGACAGGGATGACTGAAGCTTTCTTT. Encoded protein: CSAGTGMTEAFF. Supplemented by reference TRBV29-1 and TRBJ1-1, the full variable domain reads SAVISQKPSRDICQRGTSLTIQCQVDSQVTMMFWYRQQPGQSLTLIATANQGSEATYESGFVIDKFPISRPNLTFSTLTVSNMSPEDSSIYLCSAGTGMTEAFFGQGTRLTVV.

This rearrangement joins TRBV27 to TRBJ1-2; TRBD1 might be the D (6 bases). V lost 6 bases and J lost 4, with 15 bases in between. The germline V gene has CDR1 MNHEY and CDR2 SMNVEV (reference sequence). CDR3 size: 14 residues. CDR3 residues: CASSLRKDSYGYTF. The DNA for the CDR3 is TGTGCCAGCAGCTTACGGAAGGACAGCTATGGCTACACCTTC.

The chain combines TRBV25-1 with TRBJ2-1; D is perhaps TRBD2 (5 bases). Germline loops: CDR1 MGHDK, CDR2 SYGVNS. The CDR3 sequence is 13 residues long. V was cut by 2 bases and J by 7 bases, with 9 bases left in between. As DNA, the CDR3 is TGTGCCAGCAGTGAAGACCGCGGGAATGAGCAGTTCTTC. Its protein is CASSEDRGNEQFF.

This chain joins TRBV27 and TRBJ1-5; a possible D gene is TRBD1 (6 bases). This CDR3 is built from 15 residues. Germline-derived CDR1 and CDR2 are MNHEY and SMNVEV (reference sequence). Trimming shortened V by 6 bases and J by 4 bases, and 16 bases separated the two germline ends. The CDR3 coding sequence is TGTGCCAGCAGCTTGGGACAACCCCTAAATCAGCCCCAGCATTTT. It encodes CASSLGQPLNQPQHF.

This chain uses TRBV7-9 with TRBJ2-7, with no clear D. This CDR3 comprises 14 residues. Germline-derived CDR1 and CDR2 are SEHNR and FQNEAQ (reference sequence). Trimming stripped 0 bases from V and 4 bases from J, with 10 bases between. CDR3 sequence: CASSLALSRYEQYF. The DNA for the CDR3 is TGTGCCAGCAGCTTAGCGCTGTCTCGGTACGAGCAGTACTTC.

This clone was picked up a small number of times. The V gene is TRBV28, the J gene TRBJ1-3, with unresolved D. The CDR3 extends over 14 amino acids. V gave up 3 bases and J gave up 1 base, with 7 bases separating them. CDR1 MDHEN and CDR2 SYDVKM come from the germline V gene. The CDR3 bases are TGTGCCAGCAGTTTTCCAGGTTCTGGAAACACCATATATTTT. Translating gives CASSFPGSGNTIYF.

Remarks on this clone: Other DNA sequences from this sample encode an identical CDR3 as well. Written as DNA, the CDR3 is TGCGCCAGCAGCTTGGAGGGAGATAGCAATCAGCCCCAGCATTTT. Translating gives CASSLEGDSNQPQHF. The chain links TRBV5-1 to TRBJ1-5; D is unresolved. Trimming removed 0 bases at V and 0 bases at J, with 7 bases between. Looked up from germline, CDR1 is SGHRS and CDR2 is YFSETQ. This CDR3 contains 15 residues.

A remark on this clone: Other nucleotide sequences in the sample specify the same CDR3. The chain employs TRBV20-1 and TRBJ1-2; D unresolved. Germline V gene data show CDR1 as DFQATT and CDR2 as SNEGSKA (reference sequence). Deletions cut 6 bases from V and 3 bases from J, with 8 bases between. The CDR3 is made up of 11 amino acids. The CDR3: CSARPDYGYTF. CDR3 DNA: TGCAGTGCCAGACCAGACTATGGCTACACCTTC.

This chain's CDR3 is CASSDTGEELKLFF. The CDR3 coding sequence is TGTGCCAGCAGCGATACAGGGGAAGAGCTAAAACTGTTTTTT. This chain uses TRBV2 with TRBJ1-4; 7 nucleotides agree with TRBD1. V lost 6 bases to trimming and J lost 10 bases; unmatched junction nucleotides: 11. The germline V gene has CDR1 SNHLY and CDR2 FYNNEI. The CDR3 contains 14 residues.

This chain joins TRBV5-6 and TRBJ2-6; D possibly corresponds to TRBD1 (5 bases). The CDR3 contains 16 residues. V was trimmed by 4 bases and J by 2 bases, leaving 13 bases between them. The germline V gene has CDR1 SGHDT and CDR2 YYEEEE. The CDR3 nucleotides read TGTGCCAGCAGCGATAAAACAGGTACTGGGGCCAACGTCCTGACTTTC. It yields the protein CASSDKTGTGANVLTF.

V usage is TRBV28 and J usage is TRBJ1-1; possible D gene TRBD1, 6 bases. The CDR3 consists of 16 residues. The V gene lost 7 bases and the J gene lost 7 bases, with 25 bases spanning the gap. The germline gives CDR1 MDHEN, CDR2 SYDVKM. The CDR3 nucleotides read TGTGCCAGCAAACTCCTTACCGCCGGGGGGCGGATTGAAGCTTTCTTT. Encoded protein: CASKLLTAGGRIEAFF.

The rearrangement links TRBV2 to TRBJ2-1; possibly TRBD2 for D (6 bases). CDR1 SNHLY and CDR2 FYNNEI come from the germline V gene. V was cut by 6 bases and J by 0 bases, with 30 bases left in between. This CDR3 spans 21 amino acids. Written as DNA, the CDR3 is TGTGCCAGCAGCAGCCCCCAACTAGCCGGCGGTAGGATTAGCTCCTACAATGAGCAGTTCTTC. Translated, it gives CASSSPQLAGGRISSYNEQFF.

This chain connects TRBV6-1 to TRBJ2-2, with a tentative D call TRBD1 (5 bases). V shed 0 bases and J shed 7 bases, with 12 bases lying between them. CDR3 length equals 15 residues. Germline-derived CDR1 and CDR2 are MNHNS and SASEGT. The chain's CDR3 is CASSEAGKGVGELFF. In nucleotides, the CDR3 is TGTGCCAGCAGTGAAGCAGGGAAAGGGGTCGGGGAGCTGTTTTTT.

In nucleotides, the CDR3 is TGTGCAAGTCGCAGGCGACAGGGGAACTATGGCTACACCTTC. Translation: CASRRRQGNYGYTF. The chain links TRBV12-2 to TRBJ1-2; the listed D gene, TRBD1, was not tested against the DNA. TRBV12-2 is reported as a pseudogene. The CDR3 runs to 14 residues.

This chain connects TRBV5-6 to TRBJ1-1; 9 nucleotides agree with TRBD1. The CDR3 contains 16 residues. The germline CDR1 and CDR2 sequences are SGHDT and YYEEEE. The V gene end was trimmed by 0 bases and the J gene end by 3 bases; junction bases not matched to a gene: 6. The DNA for the CDR3 is TGTGCCAGCAGCTTGGCCGAGACAGGGGGATACACTGAAGCTTTCTTT. Its translation is CASSLAETGGYTEAFF.

The V and J genes are TRBV7-3 and TRBJ1-4; D possibly corresponds to TRBD1 (6 bases). CDR1 and CDR2 (germline): SGHTA, FQGTGA. The CDR3 has 16 amino acids. Trimming left V 6 bases short and J 0 bases short, with 14 bases between. The CDR3 region is CASSLQGLATNEKLFF. CDR3 sequence (DNA): TGTGCCAGCAGTTTACAGGGTCTGGCAACTAATGAAAAACTGTTTTTT.

This clone has only one observation. The chain is built from TRBV5-4 and TRBJ2-6; D remains ambiguous. Per germline, CDR1 SGHNT and CDR2 YYREEE (reference sequence). The CDR3 consists of 15 residues. V was trimmed by 1 base and J by 3 bases, leaving 8 bases between them. Written as DNA, the CDR3 is TGTGCCAGCAGCTTGTGGGCAGGTGGGGCCAACGTCCTGACTTTC. Translating gives CASSLWAGGANVLTF.

The chain employs TRBV2 and TRBJ1-5; D perhaps matches TRBD1 (5 bases). Trimming removed 10 bases from V and 4 bases from J, with 17 bases in between. There are 14 residues in the CDR3. Germline CDR1 is SNHLY and CDR2 is FYNNEI. The CDR3 loop reads CATTGSRTNQPQHF. CDR3 in DNA: TGTGCCACAACAGGCAGTCGTACGAATCAGCCCCAGCATTTT.

The count of this clone is one. The chain couples TRBV2 to TRBJ2-7; the match to TRBD1 covers 9 bases. CDR3 length: 15 amino acids. Germline V gene data show CDR1 as SNHLY and CDR2 as FYNNEI. V lost 3 bases and J lost 2; bases outside the gene matches: 5. CDR3 nucleotide sequence: TGTGCCAGCAGTGAGGGACAGGGAACGGCCTACGAGCAGTACTTC. This sequence encodes CASSEGQGTAYEQYF.

This clone has only a few counts. The chain links TRBV27 to TRBJ2-7; 10 nucleotides agree with TRBD2. In germline, CDR1 is MNHEY, CDR2 SMNVEV (reference sequence). Losses at the gene ends were 0 bases for V and 3 bases for J; bases not matched to a gene: 5. This CDR3 comprises 16 residues. DNA for the CDR3: TGTGCCAGCAGTTTATCGTGGCTAGCGGGAGTCTACGAGCAGTACTTC. As protein: CASSLSWLAGVYEQYF.

This sequence joins TRBV11-3 and TRBJ2-7, with 7 bases aligning to TRBD2. Losses at the gene ends were 5 bases for V and 4 bases for J; bases not matched to a gene: 8. Germline CDR1 reads SGHNT; CDR2 reads YENEEA. The CDR3 runs to 14 residues. This CDR3 is CASSRGGSLYEQYF. The CDR3 DNA sequence: TGTGCCAGCAGCCGCGGCGGGAGTTTGTACGAGCAGTACTTC.

The chain carries TRBV28 and TRBJ1-1, with TRBD1 as a possible D gene (6 bases). Germline V CDR1 and CDR2: MDHEN, SYDVKM. V was shortened by 2 bases and J by 5 bases, with 15 bases between the two germline ends. This CDR3 is built from 15 residues. CDR3 residues: CASSLGGALWTEAFF. In DNA, the CDR3 is TGTGCCAGCAGTTTAGGGGGGGCCCTTTGGACTGAAGCTTTCTTT.

This sequence joins TRBV11-2 and TRBJ2-3; the D gene is possibly TRBD2 (5 bases). Looked up from germline, CDR1 is SGHAT and CDR2 is FQNNGV. Trimming removed 3 bases at V and 9 bases at J, with 10 bases between. CDR3 length: 12 residues. DNA of the CDR3: TGTGCCAGCAGCTTTCTTAGGGAGACGCAGTATTTT. It encodes CASSFLRETQYF.

The gene calls are TRBV5-1 and TRBJ2-2; 8 bases fit TRBD1. V was clipped by 3 bases and J by 1 base; unmatched bases: 2. CDR1 is SGHRS, CDR2 YFSETQ, per germline. The CDR3 totals 15 residues. DNA for the CDR3: TGCGCCAGCAGCTCACAGGGGGTGAACACCGGGGAGCTGTTTTTT. Its protein product is CASSSQGVNTGELFF.